This TCR beta chain was sequenced in a study of post-analysis software for immune sequencing data. Study in general: The disease courses covered relapsing-remitting, secondary progressive and progressive-relapsing multiple sclerosis.

The study's findings and limits: By F measure, strong co-clustering occurred among samples prepared in the same batch. The study found significantly lower normalized Chao1 diversity in multiple sclerosis patients than in controls. With TRBV5-6, TRBV5-1 and TRBV20-1 included, several TRBV segments were more frequent in patients than in controls.

Unique molecular identifiers tagged the TCR beta cDNA libraries. From approximately 0.95 to 9.8 million T cells, 500,000 or so cDNA molecules were obtained. TCRdb analysed the PCR reads with MiXCR anew, one entry per CDR3 protein. The sample has hundreds of thousands of distinct CDR3 sequences, 59% seen once. This CDR3 comprises 14 residues. CDR1 KGHDR and CDR2 SFDVKD come from the germline V gene. V was trimmed by 3 bases and J by 5 bases, leaving 12 bases between them. This clonotype has just a few counts. No antigen is known for it. The sequence derives from a girl aged 2-9 years with multiple sclerosis. The material sequenced was blood. The chain carries TRBV24-1 and TRBJ2-5; D possibly corresponds to TRBD2 (5 bases). The CDR3 spells CATSDSSRGETQYF. The CDR3 bases are TGTGCCACCAGTGATAGCAGCAGAGGGGAGACCCAGTACTTC.